The 7 T cell receptor beta chains in this list originate from one sample, sequenced in a study of blood T cell repertoires in COVID-19. Profiled with immunoSEQ multiplex PCR; TCRdb holds only in-frame clones, not every one. The sample includes around 470,000 clones, 80% to 90% seen only once; the top ten take roughly 1%. Sequenced: peripheral blood. The receptors stem from a man younger than 35 with COVID-19, enrolled during active disease.

The CDR3 protein is CASSPRDNGREQYF. In nucleotides, the CDR3 is TGTGCCAGCTCACCCCGGGACAATGGCCGCGAGCAGTACTTC. This chain links TRBV18 with TRBJ2-7; TRBD1 is a possible D gene (6 bases). The CDR3 contains 14 residues. Trimming left V 3 bases short and J 6 bases short, with 15 bases between. The germline gives CDR1 KGHSH, CDR2 LQKENI.

This sequence joins TRBV15 and TRBJ1-3; no definite D call. The germline CDR1 and CDR2 sequences are LNHNV and YYDKDF (reference sequence). V lost 7 bases to trimming and J lost 4 bases, with 17 bases between them. CDR3 length: 15 residues. CDR3 sequence: CATTGYGGGGNTIYF. DNA of the CDR3: TGTGCCACCACAGGATATGGAGGCGGGGGAAACACCATATATTTT. The whole variable domain, filled in from reference TRBV15 and TRBJ1-3, reads DAMVIQNPRYQVTQFGKPVTLSCSQTLNHNVMYWYQQKSSQAPKLLFHYYDKDFNNEADTPDNFQSRRPNTSFCFLDIRSPGLGDTAMYLCATTGYGGGGNTIYFGEGSWLTVV.

The chain has TRBV27 and TRBJ2-7; possible D gene TRBD2, 6 bases. The V gene's germline CDR1 is MNHEY and CDR2 SMNVEV (reference sequence). V gave up 3 bases and J gave up 5 bases, with 11 bases separating them. The CDR3 is 13 residues long. CDR3 sequence reads: CASSFDRENEQYF. The CDR3 nucleotides read TGTGCCAGCAGTTTTGACCGGGAGAACGAGCAGTACTTC.

The rearrangement links TRBV6-6 to TRBJ2-3, with 9 bases that match TRBD2. The V gene's germline CDR1 is MNHNY and CDR2 SVGAGI (reference sequence). The CDR3 has 13 amino acids. V lost 10 bases, J lost 4 bases, and 6 bases stayed unmatched. CDR3 nucleotide sequence: TGTGCCACGTTAGCGGGAGTCCCAGATACGCAGTATTTT. Amino acid sequence: CATLAGVPDTQYF.

This chain joins TRBV9 and TRBJ2-7; D might be TRBD2 (6 bases). Trimming pared 0 bases from V and 1 base from J, leaving 11 bases between. CDR3 length: 15 amino acids. Germline assignment: CDR1 SGDLS and CDR2 YYNGEE. This CDR3 reads CASSVDGSASYEQYF. CDR3 nucleotides: TGTGCCAGCAGCGTAGACGGGAGCGCGTCCTACGAGCAGTACTTC.

The chain uses TRBV12-3 or TRBV12-4 and TRBJ2-2, with D perhaps matching TRBD2 (6 bases). V lost 2 bases and J 7 bases, leaving 8 bases between the germline ends. This CDR3 contains 13 residues. The CDR3 protein is CASSLWEDGELFF. Written as DNA, the CDR3 is TGTGCCAGCAGTTTATGGGAGGACGGGGAGCTGTTTTTT.

The chain has TRBV19 and TRBJ1-2; D not resolved. V was pared by 5 bases and J by 8 bases, with 15 bases between. This CDR3 comprises 13 residues. Germline lookup yields CDR1 LNHDA and CDR2 SQIVND (reference sequence). DNA of the CDR3: TGTGCCAGTAGTCCTCAAGCCGAGGGAGGCTACACCTTC. As protein: CASSPQAEGGYTF.